Each of the 19 T cell receptor beta chains below was sequenced from the same sample in a study of blood T cells in healthy people across ages. With a J-beta primer mix and a sample-barcoded 5' primer, a second PCR ran about 6 to 11 cycles. Each CDR3 protein is one row after TCRdb ran MiXCR on the 5' RACE reads. The sample has some 800,000 distinct CDR3 sequences, 40% to 50% seen once. The specimen sequenced was blood. These receptors came from a man between 60 and 75 years old in good health.

This clonotype has a handful of counts. This may arise from a read error, as a much more abundant clone is one base away. This chain connects TRBV2 to TRBJ2-7; TRBD2 agrees at 12 bases. This CDR3 has 15 amino acids. The junction had 9 bases not matched to a gene; V was cut back by 5 bases and J by 7 bases. The germline V gene encodes CDR1 SNHLY and CDR2 FYNNEI. CDR3 loop: CASSSSSGGGNEQYF. In DNA form, the CDR3 reads TGTGCCAGCAGTTCCTCTAGCGGGGGGGGCAATGAGCAGTACTTC. The complete variable domain, with remaining parts taken from reference TRBV2 and TRBJ2-7, reads EPEVTQTPSHQVTQMGQEVILRCVPISNHLYFYWYRQILGQKVEFLVSFYNNEISEKSEIFDDQFSVERPDGSNFTLKIRSTKLEDSAMYFCASSSSSGGGNEQYFGPGTRLTVT.

This clonotype was recorded a few times. This chain connects TRBV9 to TRBJ2-7; perhaps TRBD2 as D (5 bases). The V end was cut by 0 bases, the J end by 4 bases, with 14 bases between. This CDR3 is 15 amino acids long. Germline V CDR1 and CDR2: SGDLS, YYNGEE. The CDR3 loop is CASSVGSHTGYEQYF. CDR3 in DNA: TGTGCCAGCAGCGTAGGGTCTCACACGGGATACGAGCAGTACTTC.

This chain joins TRBV9 and TRBJ2-7; D possibly corresponds to TRBD1 (5 bases). This CDR3 is 14 amino acids long. The V end lost 4 bases, the J end lost 3 bases, and 14 bases lay between the germline ends. Germline V gene sequence: CDR1 SGDLS, CDR2 YYNGEE. CDR3 protein: CASSTGPRVYEQYF. CDR3 DNA sequence: TGTGCCAGCAGCACCGGACCCAGGGTCTACGAGCAGTACTTC.

The chain uses TRBV6-1 and TRBJ1-5, with D tentatively TRBD1 (5 bases). The V gene lost 3 bases and the J gene lost 0 bases, with 15 bases spanning the gap. The CDR3 has 17 amino acids. Germline V gene sequence: CDR1 MNHNS, CDR2 SASEGT. Written as DNA, the CDR3 is TGTGCCAGCAGTGACGATGGGACGGGCTATAGCAATCAGCCCCAGCATTTT. This encodes CASSDDGTGYSNQPQHF.

V is TRBV7-2 and J is TRBJ1-5, with D perhaps TRBD1 (5 bases). Trimming shortened V by 1 base and J by 5 bases, and 12 bases separated the two germline ends. The CDR3 totals 15 residues. From germline, CDR1 is SGHTA and CDR2 FQGNSA. CDR3 sequence: CASSLVGDPYQPQHF. CDR3 nucleotide sequence: TGTGCCAGCAGCTTAGTAGGGGACCCTTATCAGCCCCAGCATTTT. The full variable domain, completed using reference TRBV7-2 and TRBJ1-5, is GAGVSQSPSNKVTEKGKDVELRCDPISGHTALYWYRQSLGQGLEFLIYFQGNSAPDKSGLPSDRFSAERTGGSVSTLTIQRTQQEDSAVYLCASSLVGDPYQPQHFGDGTRLSIL.

The CDR3 loop reads CASSQGYWDTNNEQFF. CDR3 DNA sequence: TGCGCCAGCAGCCAAGGGTATTGGGACACCAACAATGAGCAGTTCTTC. The chain is built from TRBV4-3 and TRBJ2-1; tentatively, D is TRBD1 (6 bases). The V end lost 1 base, the J end lost 5 bases, and 15 bases lay between the germline ends. The CDR3 loop spans 16 amino acids. Per germline, CDR1 LGHNA and CDR2 YSLEER.

The rearrangement links TRBV7-3 to TRBJ2-1; D gene unclear. Germline lookup yields CDR1 SGHTA and CDR2 FQGTGA. CDR3 length equals 11 residues. Trimming cost V 5 bases and J 5 bases, with 4 bases left between them. The CDR3 is CASSMNNEQFF. CDR3 coding DNA: TGTGCCAGCAGCATGAACAATGAGCAGTTCTTC.

The chain recombines TRBV6-2 or TRBV6-3 with TRBJ1-1; 7 nucleotides line up with TRBD1. The germline CDR1 and CDR2 sequences are MNHEY and SVGEGT. CDR3 length: 14 amino acids. V dropped 7 bases and J dropped 6; count of bases not matched to a gene: 11. This CDR3 is CASTIDRAFPEAFF. The CDR3 DNA is TGTGCCAGCACTATCGACAGGGCTTTTCCTGAAGCTTTCTTT.

This clonotype came up a few times. The rearrangement links TRBV7-2 to TRBJ1-6, with no clear D. This CDR3 contains 17 residues. The germline V gene has CDR1 SGHTA and CDR2 FQGNSA. Trimming stripped 1 base from V and 0 bases from J, with 10 bases between. In DNA, the CDR3 is TGTGCCAGCAGCTTAGGGGCCAGAAGCTCCTATAATTCACCCCTCCACTTT. Translation gives CASSLGARSSYNSPLHF. The full variable domain, its missing parts supplied by reference TRBV7-2 and TRBJ1-6, is GAGVSQSPSNKVTEKGKDVELRCDPISGHTALYWYRQSLGQGLEFLIYFQGNSAPDKSGLPSDRFSAERTGGSVSTLTIQRTQQEDSAVYLCASSLGARSSYNSPLHFGNGTRLTVT.

This chain joins TRBV3-1 and TRBJ1-2; no clear D. The CDR3 has 15 residues. Germline assignment: CDR1 LGHDT and CDR2 YNNKEL (reference sequence). Trimming shortened V by 0 bases and J by 7 bases, and 15 bases separated the two germline ends. Here the CDR3 DNA reads TGTGCCAGCAGCCAAGATCTTGTGGCAGGTCGTGGCTACACCTTC. It is translated as CASSQDLVAGRGYTF.

This chain connects TRBV20-1 to TRBJ2-7, with D tentatively TRBD1 (5 bases). The tail of the sequence fits TRBJ2-4 better, so the J call may be wrong. CDR1 DFQATT and CDR2 SNEGSKA come from the germline V gene (reference sequence). The CDR3 length is 15 residues. CDR3 amino acids: CSARSVQALGDIQYF. In nucleotides, the CDR3 is TGCAGTGCTAGATCGGTCCAGGCCCTAGGGGACATTCAGTACTTC.

This clonotype was recorded at least ten times. The rearrangement uses TRBV5-1 and TRBJ2-7; unclear D gene. The CDR3 covers 14 residues. The V end was cut by 0 bases, the J end by 2 bases, with 9 bases between. Germline values: CDR1 SGHRS, CDR2 YFSETQ. The CDR3 reads CASSLVVSPYEQYF. The CDR3 coding sequence is TGCGCCAGCAGCTTGGTAGTCAGCCCCTACGAGCAGTACTTC. The full variable domain, with the rest looked up from reference TRBV5-1 and TRBJ2-7, is KAGVTQTPRYLIKTRGQQVTLSCSPISGHRSVSWYQQTPGQGLQFLFEYFSETQRNKGNFPGRFSGRQFSNSRSEMNVSTLELGDSALYLCASSLVVSPYEQYFGPGTRLTVT.

The chain combines TRBV7-8 with TRBJ2-7, with 9 nucleotides matching TRBD2. Unmatched junction bases numbered 30, after V lost 8 bases and J lost 7 bases. Germline CDR1 is SGHVS and CDR2 is FQNEAQ. The CDR3 has 20 residues. The CDR3 protein is CASGRRSGGRLLSFYNEQYF. The DNA of the CDR3 is TGTGCCAGCGGGCGGAGGAGCGGGGGGCGACTATTATCCTTCTACAATGAGCAGTACTTC. The variable domain in full, with the rest retrieved from reference TRBV7-8 and TRBJ2-7, is GAGVSQSPRYKVAKRGQDVALRCDPISGHVSLFWYQQALGQGPEFLTYFQNEAQLDKSGLPSDRFFAERPEGSVSTLKIQRTQQEDSAVYLCASGRRSGGRLLSFYNEQYFGPGTRLTVT.

V gene TRBV29-1 combines with J gene TRBJ2-1, with D unclear. The CDR3 length is 14 residues. Germline V gene lookup returns CDR1 SQVTM and CDR2 ANQGSEA. Trimming shortened V by 7 bases and J by 4 bases, and 17 bases separated the two germline ends. The CDR3 nucleotides are TGCAGCGCTTCGGATCAGGTTTTTTACAATGAGCAGTTCTTC. As protein: CSASDQVFYNEQFF.

V usage is TRBV7-6 and J usage is TRBJ1-5; 10 bases are a match to TRBD1. The V gene end was trimmed by 5 bases and the J gene end by 6 bases; junction bases not matched to a gene: 10. The CDR3 totals 16 residues. Germline-derived CDR1 and CDR2 are SGHVS and FNYEAQ. This chain's CDR3 is CASSPTGTGAGQPQHF. The CDR3 DNA follows: TGTGCCAGCAGCCCTACCGGGACAGGGGCTGGTCAGCCCCAGCATTTT.

This chain connects TRBV5-5 to TRBJ1-2; tentative D call: TRBD1 (5 bases). V dropped 0 bases and J dropped 1 base, with 13 bases sitting between them. Per germline, CDR1 SGHKS and CDR2 YYEKEE (reference sequence). The CDR3 covers 16 residues. The CDR3 reads CASSLGRTSLNYGYTF. Here the CDR3 DNA reads TGTGCCAGCAGCTTGGGGCGGACAAGCCTTAACTATGGCTACACCTTC.

The table lists this clonotype with a few counts. This chain connects TRBV5-1 to TRBJ2-5, with D possibly being TRBD1 (5 bases). This CDR3 is 15 amino acids long. The V end was cut by 1 base, the J end by 2 bases, with 12 bases between. CDR1 and CDR2 from the germline V gene are SGHRS and YFSETQ. CDR3 residues: CASSLMTDLQETQYF. The CDR3 region has the DNA TGCGCCAGCAGCTTGATGACAGACCTACAAGAGACCCAGTACTTC.

The chain links TRBV5-1 to TRBJ2-5; D may be TRBD1 (5 bases). Trimming took off 2 bases at V and 3 bases at J, with 17 bases between the two ends. The germline V gene has CDR1 SGHRS and CDR2 YFSETQ. CDR3 size: 16 residues. For the CDR3, the DNA is TGCGCCAGCAGCTTATTGGCGACAAGGGGCGAAGAGACCCAGTACTTC. It specifies CASSLLATRGEETQYF. Together with reference TRBV5-1 and TRBJ2-5, the CDR3 gives the full variable domain: KAGVTQTPRYLIKTRGQQVTLSCSPISGHRSVSWYQQTPGQGLQFLFEYFSETQRNKGNFPGRFSGRQFSNSRSEMNVSTLELGDSALYLCASSLLATRGEETQYFGPGTRLLVL.

The gene calls are TRBV5-1 and TRBJ2-7; 9 bases match TRBD1. Germline-derived CDR1 and CDR2 are SGHRS and YFSETQ. Trimming removed 6 bases from V and 3 bases from J; junction bases left unmatched: 4. CDR3 length equals 13 residues. The CDR3 spells CASTMTGGYEQYF. The CDR3 DNA follows: TGCGCCAGCACGATGACAGGGGGCTACGAGCAGTACTTC. Drawing the rest from reference TRBV5-1 and TRBJ2-7, the complete variable domain is KAGVTQTPRYLIKTRGQQVTLSCSPISGHRSVSWYQQTPGQGLQFLFEYFSETQRNKGNFPGRFSGRQFSNSRSEMNVSTLELGDSALYLCASTMTGGYEQYFGPGTRLTVT.